This T cell receptor beta chain appears in the sequencing data of a study of cytomegalovirus exposure and HLA in healthy donors. Germline V gene sequence: CDR1 MNHEY, CDR2 SMNVEV (reference sequence). Between the trimmed V and J ends, which lost 6 bases and 0 bases, there was a span of 8 bases. This CDR3 has 13 amino acids. Produced via immunoSEQ multiplex PCR; TCRdb's table is partial and in-frame only. The data hold 56,000 or so clones, with approximately 93% observed a single time. The chain combines TRBV27 with TRBJ1-1; D unresolved. The TCR sequence derives from a young woman in good health and CMV-seropositive. The sequencing input was PBMCs. In nucleotides, the CDR3 is TGTGCCAGCAGCGGCGGGTTGAACACTGAAGCTTTCTTT. This encodes CASSGGLNTEAFF.